Below, 24 T cell receptor beta chains from the same sample are listed, as sequenced in a study of T cells in Graves' hyperthyroidism and ophthalmopathy. RNA transcripts gave rise to amplified TCR beta CDR3 regions. HTBI primers were employed in a first-round RT-PCR of the TCR CDR3. TCRdb processed the multiplex PCR reads anew with MiXCR; each CDR3 protein has one entry. Of under 350,000 distinct CDR3 sequences in the sample, 15% to 20% were seen once. Sequences were obtained from blood. The receptors stem from a woman between 50 and 59 years old with Graves' hyperthyroidism.

This clonotype was picked up many times. The chain combines TRBV12-3 or TRBV12-4 with TRBJ2-5; TRBD2 matches at 7 bases. The CDR3 has 15 residues. Unmatched junction bases numbered 4, after V lost 3 bases and J lost 0 bases. The CDR3 sequence is CASSFPGGHQETQYF. CDR3 sequence (DNA): TGTGCCAGCAGTTTCCCGGGGGGACACCAAGAGACCCAGTACTTC.

This clonotype was counted ten times or more. The genes are TRBV3-1 and TRBJ2-3, with 7 nucleotides matching TRBD2. The germline gives CDR1 LGHDT, CDR2 YNNKEL (reference sequence). This CDR3 is built from 15 residues. Trimming cost V 5 bases and J 5 bases; bases outside gene matches: 10. DNA of the CDR3: TGTGCCAGCAGCAGCGGGGACCGCCGCATAGATACGCAGTATTTT. It codes for CASSSGDRRIDTQYF.

This clonotype was seen ten or more times. The V gene is TRBV24-1, the J gene TRBJ2-1, with D unresolved. From germline, CDR1 is KGHDR and CDR2 SFDVKD. V lost 1 base and J lost 8, with 8 bases in between. The CDR3 contains 13 residues. CDR3 protein: CATSDFREDEQFF. CDR3 coding DNA: TGTGCCACCAGTGATTTTCGAGAGGATGAGCAGTTCTTC.

This CDR3 reads CASTWASGGATGELFF. The CDR3 DNA follows: TGTGCCAGCACTTGGGCTAGCGGGGGGGCCACCGGGGAGCTGTTTTTT. The chain is built from TRBV7-6 and TRBJ2-2; 12 bases map to TRBD2. This CDR3 is built from 16 residues. V trimming: 7 bases; J trimming: 4 bases; junction bases outside the gene matches: 7. The germline gives CDR1 SGHVS, CDR2 FNYEAQ.

This chain links TRBV7-3 with TRBJ2-1; D may be TRBD1 or TRBD2 (5 bases each). The V end lost 5 bases, the J end lost 6 bases, and 11 bases lay between the germline ends. Germline values: CDR1 SGHTA, CDR2 FQGTGA. This CDR3 region has 13 residues. CDR3 DNA: TGTGCCAGCAGCCCGGGGCCGGCCAATGAGCAGTTCTTC. It yields the protein CASSPGPANEQFF.

This clonotype was recorded at least ten times. V and J are TRBV11-2 and TRBJ1-2, with 7 bases fitting TRBD1. The CDR3 is 15 amino acids. CDR1 and CDR2 (germline): SGHAT, FQNNGV. V shed 1 base, J shed 6 bases, and the junction held 8 bases outside the gene matches. The CDR3 DNA follows: TGTGCCAGCAGCTTAGGAGGAGGGGGCTATGATGGCTACACCTTC. Its protein product is CASSLGGGGYDGYTF.

Only a few counts were recorded for this clonotype. V and J are TRBV3-1 and TRBJ1-1; D possibly corresponds to TRBD1 (6 bases). The germline CDR1 and CDR2 sequences are LGHDT and YNNKEL (reference sequence). The ends were cut back, 4 bases at V and 0 bases at J, with 15 bases in the middle. CDR3 length equals 16 residues. In DNA form, the CDR3 reads TGTGCCAGCAGCCCGGAACAGGGATTCATGAACACTGAAGCTTTCTTT. It translates to CASSPEQGFMNTEAFF.

This clonotype was observed many times. The J gene is TRBJ1-2, the V gene TRBV2; D gene unclear. V lost 6 bases, J lost 8 bases, and 16 bases lay in between. CDR3 size: 13 residues. Germline loops: CDR1 SNHLY, CDR2 FYNNEI. The CDR3 DNA reads as TGTGCCAGCAGCTATATGATAGGCGGCGGCTACACCTTC. It encodes CASSYMIGGGYTF.

At least ten counts were recorded for this clonotype. V is TRBV28 and J is TRBJ2-5; 9 bases are shared with TRBD1. Germline V gene data show CDR1 as MDHEN and CDR2 as SYDVKM. The CDR3 contains 16 residues. V gave up 2 bases and J gave up 5 bases; unmatched junction bases: 9. In DNA form, the CDR3 reads TGTGCCAGCAGTTTAATAGTGGGACAGGGAAGCGAGACCCAGTACTTC. Its protein is CASSLIVGQGSETQYF.

The gene calls are TRBV5-4 and TRBJ2-2; no clear D gene. The CDR3 is 15 amino acids. V lost 0 bases to trimming and J lost 5 bases, with 11 bases between them. Germline assignment: CDR1 SGHNT and CDR2 YYREEE (reference sequence). The CDR3 here is CASSLGSSGTGELFF. Written as DNA, the CDR3 is TGTGCCAGCAGCTTGGGGTCGAGTGGAACCGGGGAGCTGTTTTTT.

The chain uses TRBV18 and TRBJ2-7, with TRBD2 matching 8 bases. Germline assignment: CDR1 KGHSH and CDR2 LQKENI. CDR3 length: 16 amino acids. J lost 1 base, V lost 3 bases, and 8 bases had no gene match. The CDR3 loop is CASSPRAGVSSYEQYF. CDR3 nucleotides: TGTGCCAGCTCACCGCGAGCGGGAGTAAGTTCCTACGAGCAGTACTTC.

As to this clonotype: Germline is not matched at one junction end, which may reflect a read error. This chain connects TRBV5-8 to TRBJ2-5; no reliable D call. This CDR3 comprises 14 residues. CDR1 and CDR2 (germline): SGHTS, YDEGEE. The CDR3 region is CASSFEQNQETRYF. The CDR3 DNA is TGTGCCAGCAGCTTTGAACAGAACCAAGAGACCCGGTACTTC.

This clonotype appeared many times. CDR3 amino acids: CASSEERASYEQYF. The CDR3 DNA reads TGTGCCAGCAGTGAAGAGCGGGCCTCCTACGAGCAGTACTTC. The chain recombines TRBV2 with TRBJ2-7, with a weak D call TRBD2 (6 bases). CDR1 is SNHLY and CDR2 is FYNNEI in the germline V gene. Trimming removed 1 base from V and 0 bases from J, with 7 bases in between. The CDR3 spans 14 residues.

This clonotype was found many times. This rearrangement joins TRBV20-1 to TRBJ2-1; the D is unclear. The ends were cut back, 0 bases at V and 0 bases at J, with 9 bases in the middle. The CDR3 runs 15 residues. In germline, CDR1 is DFQATT, CDR2 SNEGSKA (reference sequence). In DNA, the CDR3 is TGCAGTGCTAGAGATCTTTTTGGCTCCTACAATGAGCAGTTCTTC. This gives the protein CSARDLFGSYNEQFF.

This clonotype was seen a handful of times. The rearrangement uses TRBV6-2 or TRBV6-3 and TRBJ1-4; weak D call: TRBD1 (6 bases). Germline-derived CDR1 and CDR2 are MNHEY and SVGEGT. CDR3 size: 16 residues. V shed 6 bases and J shed 1 base, with 15 bases lying between them. CDR3 residues: CASRGAGVGTNEKLFF. The CDR3 DNA follows: TGTGCCAGCAGAGGGGCAGGGGTCGGAACTAATGAAAAACTGTTTTTT.

The chain joins TRBV5-6 to TRBJ1-4; tentative D call: TRBD1 (6 bases). Between the trimmed V and J ends, which lost 5 bases and 3 bases, there was a span of 20 bases. The CDR3 length is 17 residues. Germline assignment: CDR1 SGHDT and CDR2 YYEEEE. The CDR3 is CASSIGTGKKSNEKLFF. The CDR3 DNA is TGTGCCAGCAGTATCGGCACAGGGAAAAAATCTAATGAAAAACTGTTTTTT.

This clonotype has a handful of counts. The chain recombines TRBV20-1 with TRBJ2-1; the D gene is possibly TRBD1 (6 bases). The CDR3 spans 14 residues. V lost 2 bases and J 0 bases, leaving 8 bases between the germline ends. Germline V CDR1 and CDR2: DFQATT, SNEGSKA (reference sequence). As DNA, the CDR3 is TGCAGTGCTAGACGGGACAACTCCTACAATGAGCAGTTCTTC. Protein sequence: CSARRDNSYNEQFF.

This clonotype was picked up many times. The chain links TRBV5-1 to TRBJ2-3; D is unresolved. V was pared by 0 bases and J by 0 bases, with 8 bases between. The V gene's germline CDR1 is SGHRS and CDR2 YFSETQ. The CDR3 runs to 15 residues. The CDR3 spells CASSLGQSSTDTQYF. The CDR3 DNA reads TGCGCCAGCAGCTTGGGCCAGTCTAGCACAGATACGCAGTATTTT.

This clonotype showed up just a few times. The chain is built from TRBV7-9 and TRBJ2-7; no definite D call. The germline V gene encodes CDR1 SEHNR and CDR2 FQNEAQ (reference sequence). Trimming removed 5 bases at V and 2 bases at J, with 13 bases between. The length of the CDR3 is 14 residues. For the CDR3, the DNA is TGTGCCAGCAGCCGGAGCCAGGCCCCCTACGAGCAGTACTTC. It codes for CASSRSQAPYEQYF.

This clonotype has just a few counts. The rearrangement joins TRBV5-1 to TRBJ2-3; D unclear. The V end was cut by 3 bases, the J end by 0 bases, with 11 bases between. Germline values: CDR1 SGHRS, CDR2 YFSETQ. The CDR3 is 15 amino acids. CDR3 residues: CASSSNFDSTDTQYF. The CDR3 coding sequence is TGCGCCAGCAGCTCCAACTTTGATAGCACAGATACGCAGTATTTT.

Many counts were recorded for this clonotype. The rearrangement joins TRBV2 to TRBJ1-5; 10 bases match TRBD1. Germline lookup yields CDR1 SNHLY and CDR2 FYNNEI. V lost 4 bases to trimming and J lost 6 bases; unmatched junction nucleotides: 3. The CDR3 extends over 14 amino acids. This CDR3 is CASSGTGGSQPQHF. Written as DNA, the CDR3 is TGTGCCAGCAGTGGGACAGGGGGAAGTCAGCCCCAGCATTTT.

This chain joins TRBV20-1 and TRBJ1-2; 7 positions match TRBD1. This CDR3 is built from 14 residues. J was trimmed by 4 bases and V by 0 bases; bases with no gene match: 5. Germline V gene sequence: CDR1 DFQATT, CDR2 SNEGSKA (reference sequence). CDR3 residues: CSAREERGPYGYTF. CDR3 sequence (DNA): TGCAGTGCTAGAGAGGAGAGGGGGCCCTATGGCTACACCTTC.

This clonotype was picked up many times. This chain connects TRBV5-6 to TRBJ2-3; D ambiguous. With 2 bases removed from V and 5 bases from J, the gap between germline ends came to 9 bases. Germline lookup yields CDR1 SGHDT and CDR2 YYEEEE. The CDR3 is 13 amino acids. CDR3 loop: CASSFGWGDTQYF. The DNA for the CDR3 is TGTGCCAGCAGCTTTGGTTGGGGAGATACGCAGTATTTT.

The rearrangement uses TRBV30 and TRBJ1-2; D is undetermined. The germline V gene encodes CDR1 GTSNPN and CDR2 SVGIG (reference sequence). This CDR3 contains 12 residues. V lost 0 bases, J lost 8 bases, and 10 bases lay in between. CDR3 protein: CAWSVRPGGYTF. CDR3 in DNA: TGTGCCTGGAGTGTTCGGCCAGGAGGCTACACCTTC.